Detailed here is one T cell receptor beta chain. Being off target in a library aimed at alpha chains, this beta chain has a size of little meaning. TCRdb passed the 5' RACE reads through MiXCR, listing each CDR3 protein once. This table holds some 970 distinct CDR3 sequences, around 45% found once. This sample is drawn from a study of spatial heterogeneity in lung cancer. As for the study in general: Raw reads showed each unique TCR and UMI combination turning up more than ten times on average.

V lost 5 bases and J 4 bases, leaving 18 bases between the germline ends. CDR1 MNHEY and CDR2 SMNVEV come from the germline V gene (reference sequence). The CDR3 totals 15 residues. Described time point: sample taken at primary tumor resection. Unsorted tumor, nontumor lung tissue or cryopreserved PBMC supplied the whole RNA. This specimen was PBMCs, taken at surgery. The sequence derives from a male donor with early-stage non-small cell lung cancer. This rearrangement joins TRBV27 to TRBJ2-7; D perhaps matches TRBD1 (7 bases). CDR3 nucleotides: TGTGCCAGCAGTCCCTCCGGGGCAGGGGGGTACGAGCAGTACTTC. This codes for CASSPSGAGGYEQYF.